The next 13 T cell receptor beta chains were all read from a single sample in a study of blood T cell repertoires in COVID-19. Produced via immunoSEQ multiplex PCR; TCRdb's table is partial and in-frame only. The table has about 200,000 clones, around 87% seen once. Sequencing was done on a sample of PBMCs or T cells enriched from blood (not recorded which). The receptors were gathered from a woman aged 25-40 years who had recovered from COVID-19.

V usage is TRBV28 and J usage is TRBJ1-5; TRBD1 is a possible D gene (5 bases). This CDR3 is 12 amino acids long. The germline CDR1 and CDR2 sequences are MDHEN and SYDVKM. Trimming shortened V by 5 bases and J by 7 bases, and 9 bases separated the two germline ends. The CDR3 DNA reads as TGTGCCAGCAGTCAGGGATGGCAGCCCCAGCATTTT. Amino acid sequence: CASSQGWQPQHF.

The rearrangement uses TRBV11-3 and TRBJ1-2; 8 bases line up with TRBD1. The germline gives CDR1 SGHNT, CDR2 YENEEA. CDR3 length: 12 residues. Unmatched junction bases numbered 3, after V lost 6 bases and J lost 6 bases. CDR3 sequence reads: CASRGQEDGYTF. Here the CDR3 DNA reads TGTGCCAGCAGGGGACAGGAGGATGGCTACACCTTC.

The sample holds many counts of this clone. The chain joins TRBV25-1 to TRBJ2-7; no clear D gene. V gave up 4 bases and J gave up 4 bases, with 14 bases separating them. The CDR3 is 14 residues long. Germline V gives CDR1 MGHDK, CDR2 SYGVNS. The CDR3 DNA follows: TGTGCCAGCAGTGGAGACACTCAAATATACGAGCAGTACTTC. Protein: CASSGDTQIYEQYF.

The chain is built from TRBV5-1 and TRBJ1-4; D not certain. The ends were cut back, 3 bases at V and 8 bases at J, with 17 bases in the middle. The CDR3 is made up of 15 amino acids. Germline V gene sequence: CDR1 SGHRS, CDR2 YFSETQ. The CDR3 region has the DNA TGCGCCAGCAGCTGGACTGTTCCTTCTGGCGAAAAACTGTTTTTT. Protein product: CASSWTVPSGEKLFF.

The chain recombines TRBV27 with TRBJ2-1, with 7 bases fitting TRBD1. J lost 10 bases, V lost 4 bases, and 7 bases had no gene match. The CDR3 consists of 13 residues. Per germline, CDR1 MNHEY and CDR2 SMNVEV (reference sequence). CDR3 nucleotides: TGTGCCAGCAGTTACACAGGGGCCCAGGAGCAGTTCTTC. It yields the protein CASSYTGAQEQFF.

DNA of the CDR3: TGTGCCAGCAGCGTAGCTTCCCTAGGGGGCCTTGGAAACACCATATATTTT. This codes for CASSVASLGGLGNTIYF. The chain employs TRBV9 and TRBJ1-3; TRBD1 aligns across 7 bases. This CDR3 region has 17 residues. Losses at the gene ends were 0 bases for V and 3 bases for J; bases not matched to a gene: 9. Germline CDR1 is SGDLS and CDR2 is YYNGEE.

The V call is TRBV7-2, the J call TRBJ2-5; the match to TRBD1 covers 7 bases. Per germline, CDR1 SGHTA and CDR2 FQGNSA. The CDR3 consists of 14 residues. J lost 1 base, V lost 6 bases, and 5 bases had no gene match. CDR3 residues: CASSWGQSQETQYF. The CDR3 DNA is TGTGCCAGCAGTTGGGGACAGTCCCAAGAGACCCAGTACTTC.

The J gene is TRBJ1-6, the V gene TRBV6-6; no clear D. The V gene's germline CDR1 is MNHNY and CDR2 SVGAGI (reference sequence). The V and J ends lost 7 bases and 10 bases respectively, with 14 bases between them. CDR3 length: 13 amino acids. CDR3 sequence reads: CASTALWSSPLHF. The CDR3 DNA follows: TGTGCCAGCACCGCCTTATGGAGCTCACCCCTCCACTTT.

The chain's CDR3 is CSVEGRARNEQFF. The DNA of the CDR3 is TGCAGCGTTGAGGGGAGGGCCAGGAATGAGCAGTTCTTC. J is TRBJ2-1 and V is TRBV29-1, with TRBD2 identical over 7 bases. V gave up 3 bases and J gave up 7 bases; unmatched junction bases: 6. The CDR3 consists of 13 residues. The germline CDR1 and CDR2 sequences are SQVTM and ANQGSEA.

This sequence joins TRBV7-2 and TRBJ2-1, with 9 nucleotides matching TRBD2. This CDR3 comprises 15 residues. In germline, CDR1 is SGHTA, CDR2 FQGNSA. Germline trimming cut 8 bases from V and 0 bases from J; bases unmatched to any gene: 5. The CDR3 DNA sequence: TGTGCCAGCGGTCCGCGGGGGGGCTCCTACAATGAGCAGTTCTTC. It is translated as CASGPRGGSYNEQFF.

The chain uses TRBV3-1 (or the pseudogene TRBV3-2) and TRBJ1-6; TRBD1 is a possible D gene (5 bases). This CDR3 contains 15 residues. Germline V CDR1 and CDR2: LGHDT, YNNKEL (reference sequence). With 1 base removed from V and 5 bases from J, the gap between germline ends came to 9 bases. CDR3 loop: CASSQGDLDNSPLHF. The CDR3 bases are TGTGCCAGCAGCCAAGGGGACTTAGATAATTCACCCCTCCACTTT.

For the CDR3, the DNA is TGTGCCAGTAGCCCGGGGACAGAGAACACTGAAGCTTTCTTT. Protein: CASSPGTENTEAFF. The chain combines TRBV19 with TRBJ1-1; 7 bases map to TRBD1. The CDR3 is 14 amino acids. The germline V gene encodes CDR1 LNHDA and CDR2 SQIVND (reference sequence). The V and J ends lost 6 bases and 1 base, in that order; junction bases with no gene match: 5.

CDR3 protein: CASSSYRVHMNTEAFF. The DNA of the CDR3 is TGTGCCAGCAGCTCTTACAGGGTTCATATGAACACTGAAGCTTTCTTT. This chain uses TRBV13 with TRBJ1-1, with D perhaps TRBD1 (6 bases). The CDR3 extends over 16 amino acids. Trimming removed 4 bases from V and 0 bases from J, with 15 bases in between. Germline values: CDR1 PRHDT, CDR2 FYEKMQ (reference sequence).